This TCR beta chain appears in the sequencing data of a study of T cells in Graves' hyperthyroidism and ophthalmopathy. Researchers took RNA transcripts and amplified the TCR beta CDR3 regions from them. During a first-round RT-PCR of the TCR CDR3, the HTBI primer set was used. TCRdb re-analysed the multiplex PCR reads in MiXCR, keeping a single row per CDR3 protein. Altogether around 620,000 distinct CDR3 sequences are present, 11% to 15% being singletons, with the ten largest covering roughly 6.9%. The study, taken as a whole, reports: Blood shared most expanded thyroid clonotypes above 0.001. Classification by a 13 V-J model distinguished ophthalmopathy from stable hyperthyroidism. Ophthalmopathy was model-predicted a median approximately six months pre-onset.

An approximately 9.4 ml volume of fresh peripheral blood provided the PBMCs. This clonotype was seen many times. Its antigen remains unknown. The sequenced sample was blood. This TCR was recovered from a woman between 18 and 30 years old with Graves' ophthalmopathy.

DNA for the CDR3: TGTGCCAGCAGTCCGACGGGACTAGTCGGCGAGCAGTACTTC. This codes for CASSPTGLVGEQYF. This chain uses TRBV2 with TRBJ2-7, with 8 bases that match TRBD2. The germline V gene has CDR1 SNHLY and CDR2 FYNNEI. The ends lost 5 bases at V and 6 bases at J; junction bases unmatched: 9. This CDR3 spans 14 amino acids.